These T cell receptor beta chains were read from a single sample in a study of T cell repertoires in cytomegalovirus infection. No cognate antigen is known for these TCRs. MiXCR was run by TCRdb on the reads, yielding one entry per CDR3 protein. The sample lists around 770,000 distinct CDR3 sequences, 29% occurring once. This specimen was cultured CD8+ T cells from PBMCs, taken from culture after CMV antigen stimulation. The receptors derive from a human donor in good health (CMV status not recorded). Some clones in this sample may be carry-over from other donors' samples. Each CDR3 is given without its conserved first and last residue.

V,CDR3
TRBV11-1,ASSPSDSAQY
TRBV7-8,ASSSSQRGGLEDTQY
TRBV12-3/TRBV12-4,ARAPPYEQY
TRBV4-3,ASSQEWGMSTDTQY
TRBV6-1,ASSEARRGHQPQH
TRBV5-5,ASSFGFSDEQY
TRBV4-1,ASSQGAGGPDTEAF
TRBV7-2,ASSPNRVDKNIQY
TRBV12-3/TRBV12-4,ASGQQGGVYGYT
TRBV12-5,ASGFGLSSGANVLT
TRBV20-1,SARDQNRTTTNEKLF
TRBV7-8,ASSPAGTGGRGYT
TRBV4-3,ASSQEGTFTSTDTQY
TRBV2,ASSDRTNLPSNQPQH
TRBV12-3/TRBV12-4,ASSFEGLGTEAF
TRBV6-1,ASSLLDNNNEQF
TRBV6-1,ASTIGDTQY
TRBV5-6,ASSPWGDGFYEQY
TRBV14,ASSQLQETQY
TRBV6-5,ASSPAAGGPLH
TRBV19,ASSIGLYNEQF
TRBV23-1,ASSQSAWGPEKLF
TRBV12-3/TRBV12-4,ASSFGTGVPATNEKLF
TRBV7-9,ASSPRQAPKNEQF
TRBV5-1,ASSAETSGGETQY
TRBV28,ASSPDGHGAEKF
TRBV4-1,ASSLPGTEAF
TRBV4-3,ASSQSGYGTGELF
TRBV9,ASSVTGAGYT